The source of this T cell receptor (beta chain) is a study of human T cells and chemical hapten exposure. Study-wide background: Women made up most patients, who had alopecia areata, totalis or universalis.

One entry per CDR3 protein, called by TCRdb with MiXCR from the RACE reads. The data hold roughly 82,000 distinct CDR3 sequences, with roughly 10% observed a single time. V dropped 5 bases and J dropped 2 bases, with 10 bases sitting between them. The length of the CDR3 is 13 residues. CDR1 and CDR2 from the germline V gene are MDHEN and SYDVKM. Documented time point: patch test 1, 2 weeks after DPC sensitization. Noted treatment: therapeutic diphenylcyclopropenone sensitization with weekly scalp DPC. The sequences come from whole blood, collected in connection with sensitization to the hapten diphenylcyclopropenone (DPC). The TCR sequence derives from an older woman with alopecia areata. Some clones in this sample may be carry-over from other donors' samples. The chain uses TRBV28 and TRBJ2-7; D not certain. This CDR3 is CASSPSPPYEQYF. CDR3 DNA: TGTGCCAGCAGTCCCTCCCCGCCCTACGAGCAGTACTTC.